The 3 T cell receptor beta chains reported below all come from one sample, sequenced in a study of graft-versus-host responses after intestinal transplantation. Profiling relied on immunoSEQ multiplex PCR, and the TCRdb table lists in-frame clones only, not all of them. The sample has roughly 80,000 clones, about nine tenths seen once. The sequenced sample was PBMCs, obtained 98 days after intestinal transplantation. All receptors come from a human patient who received an intestinal transplant, so some T cells may come from the graft donor.

The chain combines TRBV5-4 with TRBJ2-2; D gene uncertain. CDR3 length: 14 amino acids. Germline values: CDR1 SGHNT, CDR2 YYREEE (reference sequence). Trimming left V 0 bases short and J 0 bases short, with 3 bases between. Here the CDR3 reads CASSLEANTGELFF. CDR3 in DNA: TGTGCCAGCAGCTTGGAGGCGAACACCGGGGAGCTGTTTTTT.

The V gene is TRBV9, the J gene TRBJ1-2; 7 bases fit TRBD1. Germline CDR1 is SGDLS and CDR2 is YYNGEE. The CDR3 sequence is 11 residues long. V shed 10 bases and J 7 bases; nucleotides not matched to a gene: 7. The CDR3 sequence is CAGHRGFGYTF. The CDR3 DNA follows: TGTGCCGGACACAGGGGATTTGGCTACACCTTC.

This clone was counted between two and nine times. The chain has TRBV25-1 and TRBJ2-1; TRBD2 might be the D (7 bases). CDR3 length: 15 amino acids. Germline CDR1 and CDR2: MGHDK and SYGVNS. V dropped 1 base and J dropped 8 bases, with 15 bases sitting between them. The CDR3 DNA sequence: TGTGCCAGCAGTGAATGGGGAGGGGGGGGACATGAGCAGTTCTTC. Translating gives CASSEWGGGGHEQFF.